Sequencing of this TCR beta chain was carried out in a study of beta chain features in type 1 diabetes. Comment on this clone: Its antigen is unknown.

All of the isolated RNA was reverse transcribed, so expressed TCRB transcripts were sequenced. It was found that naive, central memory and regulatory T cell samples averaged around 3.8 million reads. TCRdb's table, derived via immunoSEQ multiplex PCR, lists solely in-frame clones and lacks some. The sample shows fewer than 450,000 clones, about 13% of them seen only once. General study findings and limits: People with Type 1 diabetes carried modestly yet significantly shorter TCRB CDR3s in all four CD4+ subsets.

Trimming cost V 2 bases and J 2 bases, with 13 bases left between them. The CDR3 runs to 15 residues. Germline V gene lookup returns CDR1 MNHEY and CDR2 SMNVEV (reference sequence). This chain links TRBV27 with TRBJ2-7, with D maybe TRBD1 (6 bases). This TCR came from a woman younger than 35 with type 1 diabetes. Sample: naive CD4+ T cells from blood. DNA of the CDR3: TGTGCCAGCAGTTTACGGACAGTGCCTACCTACGAGCAGTACTTC. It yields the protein CASSLRTVPTYEQYF.